This TCR beta chain was recovered during a study of blood T cell repertoires in COVID-19. Across the study: Spain, Italy and the United States supplied samples that represented acute and convalescent COVID-19. Sample material is recorded as cDNA or gDNA derived from T cells, B-cell-depleted T cells, or PBMCs.

While infection was still active, Seattle patients were enrolled and then followed longitudinally. Per the germline V gene, CDR1 is MNHEY and CDR2 is SVGAGI. The V segment lost 7 bases and the J segment 7 bases; nucleotides outside the gene matches: 11. This CDR3 region has 14 residues. The protocol was immunoSEQ multiplex PCR, while the TCRdb copy is restricted to in-frame clones and leaves out a portion. The sample shows 350,000 to 500,000 clones, 85% to 90% of them seen only once. The sequence derives from a man aged 18 to 30 with COVID-19, enrolled during active disease. This chain joins TRBV6-5 and TRBJ2-7, with TRBD1 matching 9 bases. The sample comprised peripheral blood. For the CDR3, the DNA is TGTGCCAGCACCCCGGGACAGGGAATGAGGGAGCAGTACTTC. This encodes CASTPGQGMREQYF.